These 15 T cell receptor beta chains originate from one sample sequenced in a study of shared clonotypes between healthy human individuals. CD45RO-negative, CCR7-selected cells formed the naive CD8 fraction, which excluded terminally differentiated effector memory CD45RA+ cells. TCRdb keeps only in-frame clones here, not all; method: immunoSEQ multiplex PCR. The table shows about 800,000 clones, with around 96% occurring only once. The specimen was naive CD8+ T cells sorted from blood. The receptors shown here come from a young man in good health.

The chain combines TRBV5-1 with TRBJ2-3; 14 bases line up with TRBD2. The CDR3 extends over 18 amino acids. Germline V CDR1 and CDR2: SGHRS, YFSETQ. Germline trimming cut 2 bases from V and 4 bases from J; bases unmatched to any gene: 9. The CDR3 nucleotides read TGCGCCAGCAGCTTACGACCGGGACTAGCGGGAGTGGCAGATACGCAGTATTTT. Its protein product is CASSLRPGLAGVADTQYF. Full variable domain (missing parts from reference TRBV5-1 and TRBJ2-3): KAGVTQTPRYLIKTRGQQVTLSCSPISGHRSVSWYQQTPGQGLQFLFEYFSETQRNKGNFPGRFSGRQFSNSRSEMNVSTLELGDSALYLCASSLRPGLAGVADTQYFGPGTRLTVL.

The sample holds one count of this clone. The chain is built from TRBV5-1 and TRBJ2-2, with 8 bases matching TRBD1. Germline CDR1 SGHRS, CDR2 YFSETQ. V shed 4 bases and J 0 bases; nucleotides not matched to a gene: 5. This CDR3 spans 16 amino acids. The CDR3 loop reads CASSPEQGANTGELFF. DNA of the CDR3: TGCGCCAGCAGCCCAGAACAGGGGGCGAACACCGGGGAGCTGTTTTTT.

The chain employs TRBV7-8 and TRBJ2-5; 12 nucleotides align to TRBD2. Germline lookup yields CDR1 SGHVS and CDR2 FQNEAQ. The CDR3 extends over 14 amino acids. The V gene end was trimmed by 5 bases and the J gene end by 3 bases; junction bases not matched to a gene: 1. The CDR3 spells CASSASGREETQYF. CDR3 bases: TGTGCCAGCAGCGCTAGCGGGAGGGAAGAGACCCAGTACTTC. Variable domain in full (rest from reference TRBV7-8 and TRBJ2-5): GAGVSQSPRYKVAKRGQDVALRCDPISGHVSLFWYQQALGQGPEFLTYFQNEAQLDKSGLPSDRFFAERPEGSVSTLKIQRTQQEDSAVYLCASSASGREETQYFGPGTRLLVL.

The chain links TRBV7-2 to TRBJ2-3; 9 bases are a match to TRBD2. The J segment lost 3 bases and the V segment lost 4 bases, leaving 8 bases of the junction unmatched. The V gene's germline CDR1 is SGHTA and CDR2 FQGNSA. CDR3 size: 16 residues. The chain's CDR3 is CASSSREGLMTDTQYF. CDR3 nucleotide sequence: TGTGCCAGCAGCTCGCGGGAGGGCCTCATGACAGATACGCAGTATTTT.

This chain joins TRBV13 and TRBJ2-7; TRBD1 agrees at 7 bases. J was trimmed by 7 bases and V by 3 bases; bases with no gene match: 9. The CDR3 length is 14 residues. Germline CDR1 reads PRHDT; CDR2 reads FYEKMQ (reference sequence). CDR3 loop: CASSLGTDLWEQYF. CDR3 nucleotide sequence: TGTGCCAGCAGCTTGGGGACAGACCTCTGGGAGCAGTACTTC. The full variable domain, rest sourced from reference TRBV13 and TRBJ2-7, is AAGVIQSPRHLIKEKRETATLKCYPIPRHDTVYWYQQGPGQDPQFLISFYEKMQSDKGSIPDRFSAQQFSDYHSELNMSSLELGDSALYFCASSLGTDLWEQYFGPGTRLTVT.

The chain couples TRBV2 to TRBJ2-7, with 15 bases that match TRBD2. V lost 7 bases and J lost 4; bases outside the gene matches: 8. This CDR3 has 16 amino acids. From germline, CDR1 is SNHLY and CDR2 FYNNEI. CDR3: CASKGLAGGPGYEQYF. The CDR3 DNA is TGTGCCAGCAAAGGACTAGCGGGAGGGCCTGGGTACGAGCAGTACTTC.

As DNA, the CDR3 is TGTGCCTGGAACCACGGTAGCAGTCGAAACTACGAGCAGTACTTC. Amino acids: CAWNHGSSRNYEQYF. The chain recombines TRBV30 with TRBJ2-7; no firm D call. Germline lookup yields CDR1 GTSNPN and CDR2 SVGIG (reference sequence). The CDR3 has 15 residues. The ends were cut back, 4 bases at V and 3 bases at J, with 19 bases in the middle.

This chain uses TRBV30 with TRBJ1-1; D ambiguous. The germline gives CDR1 GTSNPN, CDR2 SVGIG (reference sequence). The CDR3 has 13 residues. V lost 4 bases and J 0 bases, leaving 9 bases between the germline ends. CDR3 nucleotide sequence: TGTGCCTGGAATCCCGGGGTGAACACTGAAGCTTTCTTT. Its translation: CAWNPGVNTEAFF.

This clone was seen once. This chain uses TRBV27 with TRBJ2-3; 9 bases fit TRBD2. The ends lost 4 bases at V and 0 bases at J; junction bases unmatched: 14. Germline V lookup: CDR1 MNHEY, CDR2 SMNVEV (reference sequence). This CDR3 region has 19 residues. The CDR3 sequence: CASSSSGLAGPDSTDTQYF. The CDR3 DNA is TGTGCCAGCAGTTCCAGCGGGCTAGCGGGACCCGATAGCACAGATACGCAGTATTTT.

The V call is TRBV11-2, the J call TRBJ1-2, with 10 positions matching TRBD1. Germline-derived CDR1 and CDR2 are SGHAT and FQNNGV. Germline trimming cut 4 bases from V and 7 bases from J; bases unmatched to any gene: 3. The CDR3 sequence is 13 residues long. CDR3 nucleotide sequence: TGTGCCAGCAGCTGGGACAGGGGAGCTGGCTACACCTTC. Translated: CASSWDRGAGYTF.

The chain employs TRBV9 and TRBJ1-1; D may be TRBD1 (5 bases). The germline V gene has CDR1 SGDLS and CDR2 YYNGEE. The CDR3 sequence is 13 residues long. Trimming stripped 4 bases from V and 3 bases from J, with 10 bases between. CDR3 sequence reads: CASSPGRYTEAFF. The CDR3 nucleotides are TGTGCCAGCAGCCCGGGACGGTACACTGAAGCTTTCTTT.

This chain connects TRBV7-2 to TRBJ1-1; perhaps TRBD1 as D (5 bases). This CDR3 has 14 amino acids. CDR1 is SGHTA and CDR2 is FQGNSA in the germline V gene. Trimming shortened V by 3 bases and J by 7 bases, and 15 bases separated the two germline ends. The CDR3 sequence is CASSFALTTVEAFF. The CDR3 DNA reads as TGTGCCAGCAGCTTTGCTTTGACGACAGTTGAAGCTTTCTTT.

The rearrangement links TRBV29-1 to TRBJ2-7; 9 nucleotides match TRBD2. The CDR3 runs 13 residues. Germline V lookup: CDR1 SQVTM, CDR2 ANQGSEA. The V gene end was trimmed by 2 bases and the J gene end by 3 bases; junction bases not matched to a gene: 2. CDR3 in amino acids: CSVELAGLYEQYF. The DNA of the CDR3 is TGCAGCGTTGAACTAGCGGGACTCTACGAGCAGTACTTC.

The chain links TRBV7-9 to TRBJ2-3; D ambiguous. The V end lost 9 bases, the J end lost 6 bases, and 13 bases lay between the germline ends. The CDR3 has 12 residues. The germline V gene encodes CDR1 SEHNR and CDR2 FQNEAQ (reference sequence). This CDR3 is CASVPPGDTQYF. The CDR3 DNA is TGTGCCAGTGTGCCCCCCGGGGATACGCAGTATTTT.

The chain couples TRBV4-1 to TRBJ2-1; 10 bases fit TRBD2. This CDR3 spans 15 amino acids. Germline CDR1 MGHRA, CDR2 YSYEKL. Trimming cost V 1 base and J 9 bases; bases outside gene matches: 6. For the CDR3, the DNA is TGCGCCAGCAGCCAAGTCTTGGGACTAGCGTCTGAGCAGTTCTTC. As protein: CASSQVLGLASEQFF.